Listed below are T cell receptor beta chains from one sample, sequenced in a study of beta chain features in type 1 diabetes. Profiled with immunoSEQ multiplex PCR; TCRdb holds only in-frame clones, not every one. The sample holds around 320,000 clones, around 15% seen once. The sequenced sample consisted of central memory CD4+ T cells from blood. These receptors came from a man aged 25-45 years in good health. The CDR3 runs from the conserved cysteine through the conserved F or W. D genes are given only for firm matches. For some rows the clone size is stated as once, few or many, or as a class when expanded; others skip it.

>TRBV28|few|-|TRBJ1-2
CASSFLDSNYGYTF
TGTGCCAGCAGTTTTTTAGACAGCAACTATGGCTACACCTTC
>TRBV9|-|-|TRBJ1-1
CASSTQGQGNTEAFF
TGTGCCAGCAGCACGCAGGGTCAGGGGAACACTGAAGCTTTCTTT
>TRBV7-2|-|-|TRBJ2-3
CASSKITDTQYF
TGTGCCAGCAGCAAAATCACAGATACGCAGTATTTT
>TRBV6-5|few|-|TRBJ1-2
CASSEGGTSGYTF
TGTGCCAGCAGTGAAGGTGGGACATCTGGCTACACCTTC
>TRBV27|-|-|TRBJ1-2
CASSSNTGASLAYGYTF
TGTGCCAGCAGTTCCAACACGGGGGCGTCTCTGGCCTATGGCTACACCTTC
>TRBV6-1|-|-|TRBJ2-6
CASSEKQGGQGANVLTF
TGTGCCAGCAGTGAGAAACAGGGGGGGCAAGGGGCCAACGTCCTGACCTTC
>TRBV6-5|-|-|TRBJ2-1
CASSLVPGENAEQFF
TGTGCCAGCAGTTTGGTACCGGGGGAGAATGCTGAGCAGTTCTTC
>TRBV7-9|few|-|TRBJ2-7
CASSLSVTGNEQYF
TGTGCCAGCAGCCTCAGTGTCACAGGGAACGAGCAGTACTTC
>TRBV19|few|-|TRBJ2-3
CASRPYRGQRADTQYF
TGTGCCAGTAGGCCCTATCGGGGGCAGCGGGCAGATACGCAGTATTTT
>TRBV11-2|few|TRBD2|TRBJ2-3
CASSLASGGIGTQYF
TGTGCCAGCAGCTTAGCTAGCGGGGGCATAGGGACGCAGTATTTT
>TRBV7-7|many|TRBD1|TRBJ2-1
CASSADRDSYNEQFF
TGTGCTAGCAGCGCTGACAGGGACTCCTACAATGAGCAGTTCTTC
>TRBV5-6|-|-|TRBJ1-1
CASSFGTGEGNTEAFF
TGTGCCAGCAGCTTCGGTACGGGGGAGGGGAACACTGAAGCTTTCTTT
>TRBV7-9|few|-|TRBJ2-2
CASSLSDGELFF
TGTGCCAGCAGCTTAAGCGACGGGGAGCTGTTTTTT
>TRBV18|many|-|TRBJ2-1
CASRPSNNEQFF
TGTGCCAGCCGGCCATCCAACAATGAGCAGTTCTTC
>TRBV7-9|-|-|TRBJ2-2
CASSQDLQNTGELFF
TGTGCCAGCAGCCAAGATCTGCAGAACACCGGGGAGCTGTTTTTT
>TRBV27|few|TRBD1|TRBJ1-2
CASRRGGTGVGYTF
TGTGCCAGCAGGCGTGGAGGGACAGGGGTTGGCTACACCTTC
>TRBV7-7|-|-|TRBJ2-3
CASSPSAPGGTDTQYF
TGTGCCAGCAGCCCATCTGCTCCGGGGGGCACAGATACGCAGTATTTT
>TRBV4-1|few|-|TRBJ2-3
CASSPQATGVKADTQYF
TGCGCCAGCAGCCCCCAGGCGACGGGGGTAAAGGCAGATACGCAGTATTTT
>TRBV6-1|-|TRBD2|TRBJ2-1
CASKPGLAAREQFF
TGTGCCAGCAAACCGGGACTAGCGGCAAGAGAGCAGTTCTTC
>TRBV19|many|TRBD1|TRBJ1-6
CASTTGGSYNSPLHF
TGTGCCAGCACGACAGGGGGTTCCTATAATTCACCCCTCCACTTT
>TRBV30|few|-|TRBJ1-1
CAWSRGHTEAFF
TGTGCCTGGAGCCGCGGACATACTGAAGCTTTCTTT
>TRBV11-2|-|-|TRBJ1-2
CASSQWQNYGYTF
TGCGCCAGCAGCCAATGGCAGAACTATGGCTACACCTTC
>TRBV10-3|few|TRBD1|TRBJ1-6
CAITDRLVSPLHF
TGTGCCATCACGGACAGGCTTGTTTCACCCCTCCACTTT
>TRBV11-2|-|TRBD2|TRBJ2-5
CASSLSSGETQYF
TGTGCCAGCAGCTTATCTAGCGGAGAGACCCAGTACTTC
>TRBV11-1|few|TRBD2|TRBJ2-1
CASSLPGLAGTYYNEQFF
TGTGCCAGCAGCTTACCCGGACTAGCGGGAACCTACTACAATGAGCAGTTCTTC
>TRBV2|few|-|TRBJ2-1
CASSEGRVGYNEQFF
TGTGCCAGCAGTGAGGGCAGGGTTGGCTACAATGAGCAGTTCTTC
>TRBV6-6|-|-|TRBJ2-5
CASRNSGFGETQYF
TGTGCCAGCAGGAACTCGGGGTTTGGAGAGACCCAGTACTTC
>TRBV7-2|-|-|TRBJ2-2
CASSLMGRGTGELFF
TGTGCCAGCAGCTTAATGGGGCGAGGCACCGGGGAGCTGTTTTTT
>TRBV2|-|-|TRBJ2-7
CASSEPGEQYF
TGTGCCAGCAGTGAACCCGGGGAGCAGTACTTC
>TRBV9|few|TRBD1|TRBJ1-4
CASSPSGGSNEKLFF
TGTGCCAGCAGCCCATCAGGGGGATCTAATGAAAAACTGTTTTTT
>TRBV18|-|-|TRBJ2-5
CASSPPGVQETQYF
TGTGCCAGCTCACCACCGGGGGTACAAGAGACCCAGTACTTC
>TRBV27|-|TRBD1|TRBJ1-2
CASSSNQGAGGYTF
TGTGCCAGCAGTTCTAACCAGGGGGCTGGGGGCTACACCTTC